Following are 24 T cell receptor beta chains from one sample sequenced in a study of shared clonotypes between healthy human individuals. Naive CD8 isolation took CD45RO-negative cells positively selected for CCR7 and excluded terminally differentiated effector memory CD45RA+ cells. Clones were sequenced by immunoSEQ multiplex PCR, and TCRdb holds only the in-frame ones, with some missing. The sample shows about 600,000 clones, roughly 96% of them seen only once. Material for sequencing was naive CD8+ T cells sorted from blood. Receptors originate from a young woman in good health.

V is TRBV19 and J is TRBJ1-5; TRBD1 aligns across 7 bases. Trimming at V came to 10 bases and at J to 4 bases, leaving 7 bases not matched to a gene. The CDR3 sequence is 13 residues long. Germline V gene sequence: CDR1 LNHDA, CDR2 SQIVND (reference sequence). The CDR3: CATSGGENQPQHF. CDR3 nucleotides: TGTGCCACCTCAGGGGGGGAGAATCAGCCCCAGCATTTT.

The gene calls are TRBV7-6 and TRBJ2-5, with 9 bases lining up with TRBD2. The DNA end favors TRBJ2-7, so the J call may be wrong. The CDR3 spans 17 residues. CDR1 is SGHVS and CDR2 is FNYEAQ in the germline V gene. The chain's CDR3 is CASSLGPSGKFSYEQYF. As DNA, the CDR3 is TGTGCCAGCAGCTTGGGACCTAGCGGGAAGTTCTCCTACGAGCAGTACTTC.

The rearrangement links TRBV7-8 to TRBJ2-2, with a possible D match to TRBD1 (6 bases). CDR1 SGHVS and CDR2 FQNEAQ come from the germline V gene. With 5 bases removed from V and 3 bases from J, the gap between germline ends came to 13 bases. The length of the CDR3 is 15 residues. CDR3 DNA: TGTGCCAGCAGCCCGGACAGCGGATACACCGGGGAGCTGTTTTTT. Amino acids: CASSPDSGYTGELFF.

The chain links TRBV10-3 to TRBJ1-5; D is uncertain. CDR1 ENHRY and CDR2 SYGVKD come from the germline V gene. The length of the CDR3 is 17 residues. Trimming left V 3 bases short and J 2 bases short, with 17 bases between. The CDR3 reads CAISDSAKGGRNQPQHF. Here the CDR3 DNA reads TGTGCCATCAGTGATTCGGCAAAGGGAGGGCGCAATCAGCCCCAGCATTTT.

The gene calls are TRBV7-9 and TRBJ2-2, with D possibly being TRBD2 (6 bases). There are 16 residues in the CDR3. V was pared by 0 bases and J by 0 bases, with 8 bases between. Germline lookup yields CDR1 SEHNR and CDR2 FQNEAQ (reference sequence). CDR3 residues: CASSLALATNTGELFF. In nucleotides, the CDR3 is TGTGCCAGCAGCTTAGCGCTAGCGACGAACACCGGGGAGCTGTTTTTT.

This sequence joins TRBV15 and TRBJ2-5; D unresolved. The DNA matches TRBJ2-7 better at its end, which makes the J call doubtful. The CDR3 covers 16 residues. Germline CDR1 and CDR2: LNHNV and YYDKDF (reference sequence). CDR3 sequence (DNA): TGTGCCACCAGCAGAGGTGGGAATTTGGCAGACTACGAGCAGTACTTC. Protein product: CATSRGGNLADYEQYF.

This sequence joins TRBV9 and TRBJ2-3; weak D call: TRBD1 (5 bases). Germline V gene sequence: CDR1 SGDLS, CDR2 YYNGEE. The ends were cut back, 3 bases at V and 2 bases at J, with 13 bases in the middle. The CDR3 has 15 amino acids. The CDR3 coding sequence is TGTGCCAGCAGCGAGACAGAGCTCTTCACAGATACGCAGTATTTT. Protein sequence: CASSETELFTDTQYF.

The gene calls are TRBV29-1 and TRBJ1-2, with TRBD1 matching over 9 bases. The CDR3 has 13 amino acids. Germline V CDR1 and CDR2: SQVTM, ANQGSEA. After removal of 7 bases from V and 3 bases from J, the junction contained 6 bases not matched to a gene. CDR3 DNA: TGCAGCGCGGACCGGGACAGGGACTATGGCTACACCTTC. Translation gives CSADRDRDYGYTF.

The rearrangement joins TRBV28 to TRBJ2-1, with TRBD1 identical over 9 bases. Germline lookup yields CDR1 MDHEN and CDR2 SYDVKM. J lost 6 bases, V lost 6 bases, and 9 bases had no gene match. This CDR3 comprises 15 residues. CDR3 sequence reads: CASRPQGALPNEQFF. CDR3 nucleotide sequence: TGTGCCAGCAGGCCACAGGGGGCGCTTCCCAATGAGCAGTTCTTC. The full variable domain, completed using reference TRBV28 and TRBJ2-1, is DVKVTQSSRYLVKRTGEKVFLECVQDMDHENMFWYRQDPGLGLRLIYFSYDVKMKEKGDIPEGYSVSREKKERFSLILESASTNQTSMYLCASRPQGALPNEQFFGPGTRLTVL.

The CDR3 spells CASSLLTVYEQYF. The CDR3 DNA reads as TGTGCCAGCAGCTTACTAACAGTCTACGAGCAGTACTTC. The chain uses TRBV7-9 and TRBJ2-7; D unresolved. There are 13 residues in the CDR3. V lost 2 bases, J lost 3 bases, and 8 bases lay in between. Germline V CDR1 and CDR2: SEHNR, FQNEAQ (reference sequence).

This clone was recorded once. V and J are TRBV4-1 and TRBJ1-3, with a tentative D call TRBD1 (6 bases). The length of the CDR3 is 15 residues. The germline gives CDR1 MGHRA, CDR2 YSYEKL. V shed 2 bases and J shed 2 bases, with 10 bases lying between them. CDR3 in DNA: TGCGCCAGCAGCCAACGACAGGTGGCTGGAAACACCATATATTTT. Translation: CASSQRQVAGNTIYF.

The J gene is TRBJ2-1, the V gene TRBV6-5; D gene ambiguous. Germline CDR1 MNHEY, CDR2 SVGAGI. The CDR3 loop spans 12 amino acids. V was cut by 6 bases and J by 5 bases, with 8 bases left in between. For the CDR3, the DNA is TGTGCCAGCAGAGTGTCTCACAATGAGCAGTTCTTC. This translates into CASRVSHNEQFF.

V and J are TRBV19 and TRBJ1-4; no firm D call. Germline CDR1 LNHDA, CDR2 SQIVND (reference sequence). V was pared by 2 bases and J by 2 bases, with 12 bases between. The CDR3 spans 16 residues. CDR3 DNA sequence: TGTGCCAGTAGTATATGGGTGACCGGGACTAATGAAAAACTGTTTTTT. This gives the protein CASSIWVTGTNEKLFF.

Comments on this clone: Within the sample, other DNA sequences also encode this same CDR3. The rearrangement links TRBV9 to TRBJ2-1; D is unclear. Germline V gene sequence: CDR1 SGDLS, CDR2 YYNGEE. CDR3 size: 12 residues. V lost 0 bases to trimming and J lost 6 bases, with 4 bases between them. CDR3 loop: CASSVVSNEQFF. In DNA form, the CDR3 reads TGTGCCAGCAGCGTAGTGTCCAATGAGCAGTTCTTC.

V usage is TRBV13 and J usage is TRBJ2-3; D not certain. Trimming stripped 5 bases from V and 2 bases from J, with 5 bases between. There are 12 residues in the CDR3. Looked up from germline, CDR1 is PRHDT and CDR2 is FYEKMQ (reference sequence). The CDR3, as DNA: TGTGCCAGCAGCGTCTTCACAGATACGCAGTATTTT. Translated, it gives CASSVFTDTQYF.

This clone was observed once. V usage is TRBV27 and J usage is TRBJ2-1; D is uncertain. The CDR3 has 17 residues. Trimming pared 2 bases from V and 0 bases from J, leaving 14 bases between. Germline V gives CDR1 MNHEY, CDR2 SMNVEV (reference sequence). CDR3 residues: CASSLRGGASSYNEQFF. Written as DNA, the CDR3 is TGTGCCAGCAGTTTAAGAGGCGGAGCTAGCTCCTACAATGAGCAGTTCTTC.

The V and J genes are TRBV4-1 and TRBJ1-5; 7 bases fit TRBD1. Losses at the gene ends were 0 bases for V and 0 bases for J; bases not matched to a gene: 5. Germline V CDR1 and CDR2: MGHRA, YSYEKL. There are 17 residues in the CDR3. The CDR3 reads CASSQEGTEYSNQPQHF. For the CDR3, the DNA is TGCGCCAGCAGCCAAGAGGGGACAGAATATAGCAATCAGCCCCAGCATTTT.

V is TRBV27 and J is TRBJ2-7, with 11 positions matching TRBD1. With V trimmed by 3 bases and J by 3 bases, 7 bases remained unmatched. Germline V gives CDR1 MNHEY, CDR2 SMNVEV (reference sequence). The CDR3 is 16 amino acids. CDR3 DNA sequence: TGTGCCAGCAGTTTCTCAGGACAGGGGGCTGTCTACGAGCAGTACTTC. This sequence encodes CASSFSGQGAVYEQYF.

This chain links TRBV5-3 with TRBJ2-7; possibly TRBD2 for D (5 bases). TRBV5-3 qualifies as an ORF whose function is uncertain. This CDR3 has 15 residues. The ends were cut back, 2 bases at V and 2 bases at J, with 14 bases in the middle. DNA for the CDR3: TGTGCCAGAAGCTTCCCTAGCAGATATCCCTACGAGCAGTACTTC. Translating gives CARSFPSRYPYEQYF.

The J gene is TRBJ2-6, the V gene TRBV5-1, with TRBD2 as a possible D gene (6 bases). Germline V gives CDR1 SGHRS, CDR2 YFSETQ. Trimming cost V 0 bases and J 4 bases, with 11 bases left between them. The CDR3 spans 16 residues. The CDR3 loop reads CASSLVGEAGANVLTF. CDR3 DNA: TGCGCCAGCAGCTTGGTGGGGGAGGCAGGGGCCAACGTCCTGACTTTC.

The chain links TRBV28 to TRBJ2-5; 12 nucleotides align to TRBD2. Germline CDR1 and CDR2: MDHEN and SYDVKM. The CDR3 loop spans 17 amino acids. Losses at the gene ends were 3 bases for V and 5 bases for J; bases not matched to a gene: 10. The CDR3 region is CASSFRTSGILQETQYF. The CDR3 DNA follows: TGTGCCAGCAGTTTCCGGACTAGCGGGATACTTCAGGAGACCCAGTACTTC.

This CDR3 is CASSLGTRSGNEKLFF. The CDR3 bases are TGTGCCAGCAGCTTAGGAACCCGAAGTGGTAATGAAAAACTGTTTTTT. The chain combines TRBV11-2 with TRBJ1-4; D is unresolved. This CDR3 contains 16 residues. V shed 1 base and J shed 4 bases, with 13 bases lying between them. Germline V gene lookup returns CDR1 SGHAT and CDR2 FQNNGV.

The rearrangement joins TRBV19 to TRBJ2-1; D is unresolved. The CDR3 loop spans 15 amino acids. The V gene's germline CDR1 is LNHDA and CDR2 SQIVND (reference sequence). Trimming pared 3 bases from V and 8 bases from J, leaving 17 bases between. As DNA, the CDR3 is TGTGCCAGTAGTATGACGAGGAATTGGCTGGATGAGCAGTTCTTC. Protein sequence: CASSMTRNWLDEQFF.

The V and J genes are TRBV18 and TRBJ2-3; 7 positions agree with TRBD1. V lost 3 bases and J lost 2; bases outside the gene matches: 14. This CDR3 region has 18 residues. Per germline, CDR1 KGHSH and CDR2 LQKENI. The CDR3 DNA is TGTGCCAGCTCACCCTACCCCGAGGGGGCGAGATCCACAGATACGCAGTATTTT. Residues: CASSPYPEGARSTDTQYF.